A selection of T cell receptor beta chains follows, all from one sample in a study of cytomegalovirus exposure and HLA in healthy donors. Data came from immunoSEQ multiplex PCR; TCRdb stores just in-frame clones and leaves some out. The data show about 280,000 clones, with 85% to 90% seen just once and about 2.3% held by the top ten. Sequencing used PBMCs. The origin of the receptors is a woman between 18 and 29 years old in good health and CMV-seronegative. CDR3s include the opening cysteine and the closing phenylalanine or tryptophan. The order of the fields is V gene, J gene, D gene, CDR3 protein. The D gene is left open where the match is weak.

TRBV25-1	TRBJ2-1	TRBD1	CASSEAGTGGLKSEQFF
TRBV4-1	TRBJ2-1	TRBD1	CASSPWTGVGNEQFF
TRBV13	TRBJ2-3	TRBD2	CASSFRAGGDTQYF
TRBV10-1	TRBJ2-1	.	CASSAEVHNEQFF
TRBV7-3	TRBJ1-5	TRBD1	CASSETTGTGGDQPQHF
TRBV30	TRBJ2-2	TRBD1	CAWRGDREYNTGELFF
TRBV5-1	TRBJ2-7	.	CASSLRESYEQYF
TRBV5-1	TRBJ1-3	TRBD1	CASSVTGVGNTIYF
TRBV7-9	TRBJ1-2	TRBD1	CASSPRRQGVGGYTF
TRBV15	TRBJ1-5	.	CATSRGQHQPQHF
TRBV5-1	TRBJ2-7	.	CASSLYPSSYEQYF
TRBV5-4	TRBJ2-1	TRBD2	CASSGGTSGGPWYNEQFF
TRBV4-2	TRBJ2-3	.	CASSQESGGADTQYF
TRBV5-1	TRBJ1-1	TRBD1	CASSSLDITGVAEAFF
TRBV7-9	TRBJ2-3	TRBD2	CSSSSPGLAGGPDTQYF
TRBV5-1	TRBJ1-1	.	CASSSGGRNTEAFF
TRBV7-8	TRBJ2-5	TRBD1	CASSLGTGPLGQYF
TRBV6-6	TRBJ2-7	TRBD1	CASSYGTGTGYEQYF
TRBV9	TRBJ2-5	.	CPGRFQETQYF
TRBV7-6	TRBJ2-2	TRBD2	CASLGPAGLNTGELFF
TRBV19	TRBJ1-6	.	CASSINTGLNSPLHF
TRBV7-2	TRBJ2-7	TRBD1	CASRGTGTAGEQYF